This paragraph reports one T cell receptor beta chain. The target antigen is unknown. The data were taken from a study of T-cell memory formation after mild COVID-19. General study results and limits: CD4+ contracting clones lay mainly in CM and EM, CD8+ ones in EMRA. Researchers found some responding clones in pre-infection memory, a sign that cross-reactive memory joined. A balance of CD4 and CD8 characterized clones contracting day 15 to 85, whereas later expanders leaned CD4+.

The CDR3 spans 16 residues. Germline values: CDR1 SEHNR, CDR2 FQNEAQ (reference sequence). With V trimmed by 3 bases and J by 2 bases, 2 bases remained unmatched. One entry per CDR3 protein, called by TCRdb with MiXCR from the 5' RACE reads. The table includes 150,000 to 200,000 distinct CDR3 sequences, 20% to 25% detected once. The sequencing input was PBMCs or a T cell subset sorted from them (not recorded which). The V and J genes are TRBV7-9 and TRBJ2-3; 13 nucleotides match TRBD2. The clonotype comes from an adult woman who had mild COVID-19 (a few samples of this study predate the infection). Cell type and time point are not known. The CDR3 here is CASSFGTSGNTDTQYF. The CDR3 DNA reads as TGTGCCAGCAGCTTTGGGACTAGCGGGAACACAGATACGCAGTATTTT.